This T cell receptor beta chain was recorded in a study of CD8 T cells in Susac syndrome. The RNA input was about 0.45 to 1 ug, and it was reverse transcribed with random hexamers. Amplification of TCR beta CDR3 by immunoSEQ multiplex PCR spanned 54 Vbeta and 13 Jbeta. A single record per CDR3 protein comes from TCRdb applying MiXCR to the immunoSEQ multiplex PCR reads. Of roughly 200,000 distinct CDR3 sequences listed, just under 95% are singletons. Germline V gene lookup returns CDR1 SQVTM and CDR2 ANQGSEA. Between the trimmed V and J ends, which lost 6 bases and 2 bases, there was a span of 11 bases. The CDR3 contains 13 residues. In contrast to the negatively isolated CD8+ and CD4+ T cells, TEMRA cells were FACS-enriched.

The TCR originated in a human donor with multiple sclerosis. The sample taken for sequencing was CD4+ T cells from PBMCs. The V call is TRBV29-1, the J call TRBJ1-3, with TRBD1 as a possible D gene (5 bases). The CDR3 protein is CSVSPGPGNTIYF. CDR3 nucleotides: TGCAGCGTCAGTCCAGGGCCTGGAAACACCATATATTTT.